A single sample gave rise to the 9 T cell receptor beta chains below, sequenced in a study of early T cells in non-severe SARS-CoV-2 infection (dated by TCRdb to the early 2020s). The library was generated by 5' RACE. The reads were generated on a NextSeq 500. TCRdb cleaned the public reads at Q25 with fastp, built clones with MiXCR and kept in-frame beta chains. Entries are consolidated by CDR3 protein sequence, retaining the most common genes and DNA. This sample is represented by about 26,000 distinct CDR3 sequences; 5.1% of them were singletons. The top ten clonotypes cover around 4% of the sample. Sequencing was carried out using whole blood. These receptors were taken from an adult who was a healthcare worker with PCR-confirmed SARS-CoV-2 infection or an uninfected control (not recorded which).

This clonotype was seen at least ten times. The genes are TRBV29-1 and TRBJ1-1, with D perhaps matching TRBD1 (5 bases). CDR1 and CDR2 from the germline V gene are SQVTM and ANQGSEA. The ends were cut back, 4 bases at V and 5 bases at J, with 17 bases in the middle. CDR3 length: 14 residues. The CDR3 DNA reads TGCAGCGTTGTAGTGTCAGGGCGCGGGACTGAAGCTTTCTTT. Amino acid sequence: CSVVVSGRGTEAFF.

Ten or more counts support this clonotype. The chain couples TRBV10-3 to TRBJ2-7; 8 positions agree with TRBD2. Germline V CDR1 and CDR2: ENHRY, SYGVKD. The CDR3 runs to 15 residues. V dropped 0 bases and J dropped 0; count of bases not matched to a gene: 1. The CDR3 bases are TGTGCCATCAGTGAGTCGAGCGGGGGCTCCTACGAGCAGTACTTC. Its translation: CAISESSGGSYEQYF.

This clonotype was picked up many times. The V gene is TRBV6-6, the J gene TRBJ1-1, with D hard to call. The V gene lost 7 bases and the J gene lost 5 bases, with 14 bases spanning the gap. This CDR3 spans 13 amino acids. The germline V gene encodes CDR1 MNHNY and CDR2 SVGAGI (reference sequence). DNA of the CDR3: TGTGCCAGCACCCCCCCGGGAGGGACTGAAGCTTTCTTT. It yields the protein CASTPPGGTEAFF.

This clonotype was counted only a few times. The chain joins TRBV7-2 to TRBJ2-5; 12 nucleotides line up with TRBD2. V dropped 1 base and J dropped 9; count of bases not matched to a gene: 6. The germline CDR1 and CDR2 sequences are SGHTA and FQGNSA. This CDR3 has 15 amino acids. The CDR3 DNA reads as TGTGCCAGCAGCTTAGGGACTAGCGGGGCAGCGGCCCAGTACTTC. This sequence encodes CASSLGTSGAAAQYF.

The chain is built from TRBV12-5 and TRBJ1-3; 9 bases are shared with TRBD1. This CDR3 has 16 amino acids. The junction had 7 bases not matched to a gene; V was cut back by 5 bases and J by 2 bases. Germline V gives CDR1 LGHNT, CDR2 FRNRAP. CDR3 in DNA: TGTGCTAGTGGTGACGGACAGGGGATTACTGGAAACACCATATATTTT. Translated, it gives CASGDGQGITGNTIYF.

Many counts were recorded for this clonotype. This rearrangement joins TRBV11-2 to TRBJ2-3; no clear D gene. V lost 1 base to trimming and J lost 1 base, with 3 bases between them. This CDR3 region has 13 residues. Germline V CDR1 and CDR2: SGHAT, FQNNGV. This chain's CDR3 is CASSLVRTDTQYF. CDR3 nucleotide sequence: TGTGCCAGCAGCTTAGTCCGCACAGATACGCAGTATTTT.

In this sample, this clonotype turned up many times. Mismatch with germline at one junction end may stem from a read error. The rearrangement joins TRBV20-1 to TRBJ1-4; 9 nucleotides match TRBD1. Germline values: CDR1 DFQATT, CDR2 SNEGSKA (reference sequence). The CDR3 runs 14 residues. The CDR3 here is CSARWDRETPELYF. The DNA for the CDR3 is TGCAGTGCTAGATGGGACAGGGAAACGCCAGAGCTTTATTTT.

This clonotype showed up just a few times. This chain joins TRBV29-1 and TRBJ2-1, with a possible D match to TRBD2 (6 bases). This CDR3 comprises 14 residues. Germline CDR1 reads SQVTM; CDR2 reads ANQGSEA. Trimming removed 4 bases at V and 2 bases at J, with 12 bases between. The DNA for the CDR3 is TGCAGCGTTGTGGCGGGGAGCACCTACAATGAGCAGTTCTTC. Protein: CSVVAGSTYNEQFF.

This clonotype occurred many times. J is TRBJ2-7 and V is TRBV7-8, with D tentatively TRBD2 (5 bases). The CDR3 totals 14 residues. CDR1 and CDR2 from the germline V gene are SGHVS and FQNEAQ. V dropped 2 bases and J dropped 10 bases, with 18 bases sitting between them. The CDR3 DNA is TGTGCCAGCAGCTTAAACGGTGCCAACCCGGGACAGTACTTC. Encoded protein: CASSLNGANPGQYF.